This T cell receptor (beta chain) was captured by sequencing in a study of cytomegalovirus exposure and HLA in healthy donors. The PCR had 60 Vbeta and 13 Jbeta primers. Measured with immunoSEQ multiplex PCR; TCRdb has only the in-frame clones, and not every one. The sample comprises tens of thousands of clones, roughly 70% of which are singletons, and roughly 25% rests with the top ten. This clone showed up just once. Its antigen is not identified. This CDR3 comprises 15 residues. V was trimmed by 2 bases and J by 3 bases, leaving 11 bases between them. CDR1 MDHEN and CDR2 SYDVKM come from the germline V gene. Study results and caveats: Later on, a genetic analysis was performed. It linked a missense variant in DCLRE1C with V- and J-gene trimming of TCR beta. In an earlier analysis, productive rearrangement rates for most beta V segments clustered near 87% or 30%. Later on, an analysis showed TCR association rates differing by HLA locus, with DRB1 the most and HLA-C the fewest.

This rearrangement joins TRBV28 to TRBJ1-5; TRBD1 might be the D (5 bases). The source material was PBMCs. This clonotype was obtained from a man aged 50 or older in good health and CMV-seropositive. CDR3: CASSLDGAPNQPQHF. For the CDR3, the DNA is TGTGCCAGCAGTTTAGATGGGGCCCCCAATCAGCCCCAGCATTTT. Full variable domain (missing parts from reference TRBV28 and TRBJ1-5): DVKVTQSSRYLVKRTGEKVFLECVQDMDHENMFWYRQDPGLGLRLIYFSYDVKMKEKGDIPEGYSVSREKKERFSLILESASTNQTSMYLCASSLDGAPNQPQHFGDGTRLSIL.